Presented here are 32 T cell receptor beta chains from one specimen sequenced in a study of T cell changes during pregnancy in multiple sclerosis. Generated by immunoSEQ multiplex PCR, the TCRdb table keeps only in-frame clones and is missing some. Seen here are 13,000 or so clones, about 88% observed once, and the top ten hold about 8.7%. Here the sequenced sample was CD8+ T cells from peripheral blood mononuclear cells, taken in the first trimester of pregnancy. These receptors all stem from a female donor with multiple sclerosis, enrolled in a pregnancy study.

This chain links TRBV7-6 with TRBJ1-4, with 7 bases that match TRBD1. This CDR3 region has 15 residues. Germline assignment: CDR1 SGHVS and CDR2 FNYEAQ. V dropped 1 base and J dropped 8; count of bases not matched to a gene: 7. This chain's CDR3 is CASSLGTGVKEKLFF. The CDR3 DNA is TGTGCCAGCAGCTTAGGAACAGGGGTCAAGGAAAAACTGTTTTTT.

The chain combines TRBV28 with TRBJ1-5, with D possibly being TRBD1 (5 bases). CDR1 and CDR2 (germline): MDHEN, SYDVKM. V lost 7 bases and J 7 bases, leaving 23 bases between the germline ends. The CDR3 has 16 residues. The CDR3 sequence: CASTPVAGEAKQPQHF. CDR3 sequence (DNA): TGTGCCAGCACCCCTGTCGCGGGGGAAGCGAAACAGCCCCAGCATTTT.

This chain links TRBV27 with TRBJ1-1; D is unclear. V dropped 0 bases and J dropped 4 bases, with 12 bases sitting between them. CDR3 size: 15 residues. The germline gives CDR1 MNHEY, CDR2 SMNVEV (reference sequence). In DNA form, the CDR3 reads TGTGCCAGCAGTTTATCCGGGTATCCCCGCACTGAAGCTTTCTTT. Its translation: CASSLSGYPRTEAFF.

V gene TRBV27 combines with J gene TRBJ1-1; D is unresolved. The CDR3 spans 13 residues. Trimming took off 3 bases at V and 4 bases at J, with 9 bases between the two ends. Germline assignment: CDR1 MNHEY and CDR2 SMNVEV (reference sequence). For the CDR3, the DNA is TGTGCCAGCAGTTTCTTCCTTAGCACTGAAGCTTTCTTT. It codes for CASSFFLSTEAFF.

The gene calls are TRBV4-3 and TRBJ2-1; 7 bases fit TRBD2. In germline, CDR1 is LGHNA, CDR2 YSLEER. The junction had 6 bases not matched to a gene; V was cut back by 0 bases and J by 4 bases. The CDR3 runs 16 residues. CDR3 amino acids: CASSQDRDYAYNEQFF. CDR3 coding DNA: TGCGCCAGCAGCCAAGATCGGGACTACGCTTACAATGAGCAGTTCTTC.

The chain carries TRBV10-1 and TRBJ1-1; TRBD1 is a possible D gene (5 bases). V lost 4 bases and J lost 1, with 16 bases in between. Germline values: CDR1 WNHNN, CDR2 SYGVQD (reference sequence). The CDR3 has 16 amino acids. CDR3 coding DNA: TGCGCCAGCAGTGGTGGGGCAGCGCGTGGGAACACTGAAGCTTTCTTT. Translating gives CASSGGAARGNTEAFF.

This clone has just one count. The chain has TRBV4-1 and TRBJ2-7, with a tentative D call TRBD1 (5 bases). Germline V gene sequence: CDR1 MGHRA, CDR2 YSYEKL. This CDR3 is built from 16 residues. V was pared by 0 bases and J by 3 bases, with 15 bases between. The CDR3 DNA sequence: TGCGCCAGCAGCCAAGATGCAGGACAAGGGTTCTACGAGCAGTACTTC. Translating gives CASSQDAGQGFYEQYF.

The chain links TRBV6-6 to TRBJ2-5; 11 positions agree with TRBD2. Per germline, CDR1 MNHNY and CDR2 SVGAGI (reference sequence). V lost 5 bases to trimming and J lost 3 bases; unmatched junction nucleotides: 8. This CDR3 contains 16 residues. CDR3 protein: CASSTLAGGMEETQYF. The CDR3, as DNA: TGTGCCAGCAGTACTCTAGCGGGGGGAATGGAAGAGACCCAGTACTTC.

This chain joins TRBV5-1 and TRBJ1-1, with 9 bases lining up with TRBD1. Trimming at V came to 4 bases and at J to 3 bases, leaving 7 bases not matched to a gene. The germline V gene encodes CDR1 SGHRS and CDR2 YFSETQ. This CDR3 has 15 residues. CDR3 nucleotide sequence: TGCGCCAGCAGCCCCGGACAGGGGACCTACACTGAAGCTTTCTTT. It translates to CASSPGQGTYTEAFF.

V is TRBV7-9 and J is TRBJ2-7; D perhaps matches TRBD1 (6 bases). The V end was cut by 2 bases, the J end by 3 bases, with 11 bases between. CDR3 size: 14 residues. Looked up from germline, CDR1 is SEHNR and CDR2 is FQNEAQ (reference sequence). The chain's CDR3 is CASSLFGQNYEQYF. The CDR3 bases are TGTGCCAGCAGCTTATTCGGACAGAACTACGAGCAGTACTTC.

The chain couples TRBV6-6 to TRBJ1-1, with 7 bases lining up with TRBD1. V trimming: 6 bases; J trimming: 1 base; junction bases outside the gene matches: 11. Germline loops: CDR1 MNHNY, CDR2 SVGAGI (reference sequence). The CDR3 extends over 16 amino acids. CDR3 amino acids: CASSRFTGVENTEAFF. The CDR3 coding sequence is TGTGCCAGCAGCCGCTTTACAGGGGTAGAGAACACTGAAGCTTTCTTT.

The CDR3: CASSQRTSGYDTDTQYF. The DNA for the CDR3 is TGCGCCAGCAGCCAAAGGACTAGCGGGTATGACACAGATACGCAGTATTTT. The chain links TRBV4-1 to TRBJ2-3, with 11 bases fitting TRBD2. J lost 2 bases, V lost 2 bases, and 6 bases had no gene match. Germline V gene sequence: CDR1 MGHRA, CDR2 YSYEKL. CDR3 length: 17 amino acids.

This sequence joins TRBV2 and TRBJ1-1; 7 bases are shared with TRBD1. With V trimmed by 8 bases and J by 0 bases, 3 bases remained unmatched. The CDR3 spans 13 residues. Germline V lookup: CDR1 SNHLY, CDR2 FYNNEI. The chain's CDR3 is CASSTGLNTEAFF. CDR3 nucleotide sequence: TGTGCCAGCTCGACAGGGCTGAACACTGAAGCTTTCTTT.

This rearrangement joins TRBV12-2 to TRBJ2-5; TRBD2, the D gene given by the table, was not confirmed from the DNA. TRBV12-2 is assigned pseudogene status. This CDR3 has 13 residues. The CDR3 sequence is CASRHGIQETQYF. The CDR3 bases are TGTGCAAGTCGCCACGGGATCCAAGAGACCCAGTACTTC.

The table lists this clone with a count of one. V gene TRBV7-3 combines with J gene TRBJ1-1; TRBD1 agrees at 8 bases. The germline gives CDR1 SGHTA, CDR2 FQGTGA. This CDR3 is 13 amino acids long. The ends lost 3 bases at V and 8 bases at J; junction bases unmatched: 5. In DNA form, the CDR3 reads TGTGCCAGCAGCTTCGACAGGGGTTCCGAAGCTTTCTTT. It encodes CASSFDRGSEAFF.

V and J are TRBV11-2 and TRBJ2-3; D is perhaps TRBD2 (6 bases). The length of the CDR3 is 15 residues. Germline CDR1 and CDR2: SGHAT and FQNNGV. V was trimmed by 1 base and J by 4 bases, leaving 12 bases between them. The CDR3 nucleotides are TGTGCCAGCAGCTTAGTTCGTCCGGGGGCAGATACGCAGTATTTT. It is translated as CASSLVRPGADTQYF.

V and J are TRBV4-1 and TRBJ1-1; 7 nucleotides align to TRBD1. This CDR3 has 14 residues. Germline assignment: CDR1 MGHRA and CDR2 YSYEKL. V shed 3 bases, J shed 1 base, and the junction held 2 bases outside the gene matches. CDR3 in amino acids: CASSHRGKNTEAFF. DNA of the CDR3: TGCGCCAGCAGCCACAGGGGGAAGAACACTGAAGCTTTCTTT.

V gene TRBV7-8 combines with J gene TRBJ2-1, with D perhaps matching TRBD2 (5 bases). Germline values: CDR1 SGHVS, CDR2 FQNEAQ. V was clipped by 3 bases and J by 4 bases, with 13 bases between them. This CDR3 contains 15 residues. CDR3 nucleotide sequence: TGTGCCAGCAGCTTCCAGAGGGAAAAATACAATGAGCAGTTCTTC. This sequence encodes CASSFQREKYNEQFF.

The V and J genes are TRBV6-6 and TRBJ2-3; tentatively, D is TRBD2 (5 bases). V gave up 7 bases and J gave up 4 bases, with 12 bases separating them. Looked up from germline, CDR1 is MNHNY and CDR2 is SVGAGI (reference sequence). The CDR3 totals 13 residues. Here the CDR3 DNA reads TGTGCCAGCAATCCGACGGAGGCAGATACGCAGTATTTT. Amino acid sequence: CASNPTEADTQYF.

The CDR3 DNA sequence: TGTGCCAGTAGCCCGGGACTAGCGTCGTCCTACGAGCAGTACTTC. Its translation: CASSPGLASSYEQYF. The rearrangement links TRBV19 to TRBJ2-7, with TRBD2 matching over 10 bases. Germline V gene lookup returns CDR1 LNHDA and CDR2 SQIVND (reference sequence). The CDR3 consists of 15 residues. V trimming: 6 bases; J trimming: 1 base; junction bases outside the gene matches: 6.

V usage is TRBV15 and J usage is TRBJ2-7; D remains unclear. The V end lost 5 bases, the J end lost 9 bases, and 8 bases lay between the germline ends. CDR3 length: 10 amino acids. The germline CDR1 and CDR2 sequences are LNHNV and YYDKDF (reference sequence). The CDR3 DNA reads as TGTGCCACCAGCCGGGTCGCGCAGTACTTC. Its protein product is CATSRVAQYF.

The chain links TRBV30 to TRBJ1-2; D may be TRBD1 (6 bases). The CDR3 has 13 residues. Germline V gives CDR1 GTSNPN, CDR2 SVGIG (reference sequence). The ends were cut back, 8 bases at V and 5 bases at J, with 18 bases in the middle. DNA of the CDR3: TGTGCCGGGAACCGGGACATTGAATATGGCTACACCTTC. Its translation: CAGNRDIEYGYTF.

This clone was picked up one time. J is TRBJ1-1 and V is TRBV4-1; 7 bases map to TRBD1. This CDR3 is built from 16 residues. Germline assignment: CDR1 MGHRA and CDR2 YSYEKL. J lost 1 base, V lost 4 bases, and 9 bases had no gene match. Here the CDR3 DNA reads TGCGCCAGCAGCCTAAGGGTCGGGACAGCGAACACTGAAGCTTTCTTT. It translates to CASSLRVGTANTEAFF.

This chain links TRBV27 with TRBJ1-2, with D unclear. The germline gives CDR1 MNHEY, CDR2 SMNVEV (reference sequence). Between the trimmed V and J ends, which lost 5 bases and 4 bases, there was a span of 14 bases. The CDR3 runs to 14 residues. CDR3 protein: CASSPHEPIYGYTF. Written as DNA, the CDR3 is TGTGCCAGCAGTCCACATGAACCCATCTATGGCTACACCTTC.

This clone appeared a single time. The gene calls are TRBV9 and TRBJ2-5, with TRBD1 matching over 7 bases. Germline CDR1 reads SGDLS; CDR2 reads YYNGEE. Trimming cost V 0 bases and J 5 bases; bases outside gene matches: 7. The CDR3 spans 15 residues. For the CDR3, the DNA is TGTGCCAGCAGCGTAGACAGGGGAAATAGGGAGACCCAGTACTTC. Translation: CASSVDRGNRETQYF.

The rearrangement links TRBV30 to TRBJ2-1; 7 nucleotides align to TRBD2. J gave up 6 bases and V 5 bases, and 4 bases lay outside the gene matches. In germline, CDR1 is GTSNPN, CDR2 SVGIG (reference sequence). This CDR3 region has 12 residues. The CDR3 coding sequence is TGTGCCTGGCCTGGGGGGGGCAATGAGCAGTTCTTC. Its protein product is CAWPGGGNEQFF.

This sequence joins TRBV29-1 and TRBJ1-2, with 7 bases that match TRBD1. V dropped 5 bases and J dropped 5; count of bases not matched to a gene: 5. This CDR3 has 12 amino acids. Germline CDR1 is SQVTM and CDR2 is ANQGSEA. Here the CDR3 reads CSVPTGAYGYTF. Here the CDR3 DNA reads TGCAGCGTTCCCACAGGGGCGTATGGCTACACCTTC.

This chain joins TRBV7-9 and TRBJ1-5, with D tentatively TRBD1 (6 bases). The CDR3 loop spans 15 amino acids. Germline values: CDR1 SEHNR, CDR2 FQNEAQ (reference sequence). V lost 5 bases, J lost 4 bases, and 15 bases lay in between. Written as DNA, the CDR3 is TGTGCCAGCAGCGGCGAGGACAGAAGAAATCAGCCCCAGCATTTT. Translating gives CASSGEDRRNQPQHF. The full variable domain, rest sourced from reference TRBV7-9 and TRBJ1-5, is DTGVSQNPRHKITKRGQNVTFRCDPISEHNRLYWYRQTLGQGPEFLTYFQNEAQLEKSRLLSDRFSAERPKGSFSTLEIQRTEQGDSAMYLCASSGEDRRNQPQHFGDGTRLSIL.

This chain joins TRBV5-1 and TRBJ2-7; 7 nucleotides match TRBD1. Germline lookup yields CDR1 SGHRS and CDR2 YFSETQ. The J segment lost 3 bases and the V segment lost 4 bases, leaving 13 bases of the junction unmatched. There are 16 residues in the CDR3. The CDR3 is CASSLPGSGGGYEQYF. The CDR3 nucleotides read TGCGCCAGCAGCCTGCCAGGATCAGGGGGTGGCTACGAGCAGTACTTC.

CDR3 DNA: TGTGCCAGCAGCAAAGCACGGGGTACCCTCCACGAGCAGTACTTC. It is translated as CASSKARGTLHEQYF. The chain couples TRBV21-1 to TRBJ2-7; TRBD2, the table's D call, lacks a check against the DNA. TRBV21-1 is a recognized pseudogene. The CDR3 runs 15 residues.

V is TRBV29-1 and J is TRBJ1-2; TRBD1 is a possible D gene (5 bases). Trimming left V 1 base short and J 8 bases short, with 20 bases between. Germline V gives CDR1 SQVTM, CDR2 ANQGSEA. The CDR3 contains 15 residues. CDR3 amino acids: CSVEVPWAGIEGYTF. CDR3 bases: TGCAGCGTTGAAGTCCCCTGGGCAGGGATTGAGGGCTACACCTTC.

In its sample, this clone was seen once. The chain employs TRBV15 and TRBJ2-7; 8 positions agree with TRBD1. The CDR3 is 16 amino acids. The ends lost 3 bases at V and 5 bases at J; junction bases unmatched: 12. Germline loops: CDR1 LNHNV, CDR2 YYDKDF (reference sequence). CDR3 in amino acids: CATSRGRMTGEDEQYF. The CDR3 nucleotides are TGTGCCACCAGCAGGGGCCGAATGACAGGGGAGGACGAGCAGTACTTC.